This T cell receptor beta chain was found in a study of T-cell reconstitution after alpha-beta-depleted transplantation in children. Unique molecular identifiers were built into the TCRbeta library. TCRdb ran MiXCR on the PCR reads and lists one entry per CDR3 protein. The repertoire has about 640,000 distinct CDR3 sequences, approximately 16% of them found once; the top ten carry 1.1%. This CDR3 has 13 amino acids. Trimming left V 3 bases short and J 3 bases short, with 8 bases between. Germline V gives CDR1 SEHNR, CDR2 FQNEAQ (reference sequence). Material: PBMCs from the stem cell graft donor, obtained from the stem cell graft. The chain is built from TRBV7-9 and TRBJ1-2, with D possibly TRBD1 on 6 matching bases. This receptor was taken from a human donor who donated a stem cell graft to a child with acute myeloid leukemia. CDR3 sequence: CASSFGQYYGYTF. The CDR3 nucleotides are TGTGCCAGCAGCTTCGGACAGTACTATGGCTACACCTTC.